The 14 T cell receptor beta chains listed next were all sequenced from one sample in a study of OX40 agonist ivuxolimab in advanced cancers. TCRdb's table, derived via immunoSEQ multiplex PCR, lists solely in-frame clones and lacks some. The sample lists some 50,000 clones, roughly 88% occurring once. The specimen comprised CD4+ or CD8+ T cells sorted from blood, sampled in a trial of the OX40 agonist ivuxolimab. All receptors derive from an adult with an advanced solid tumor such as melanoma, head and neck, liver or kidney cancer.

The rearrangement joins TRBV6-5 to TRBJ2-5, with 12 bases lining up with TRBD2. The CDR3 runs 16 residues. J lost 2 bases, V lost 4 bases, and 5 bases had no gene match. From germline, CDR1 is MNHEY and CDR2 SVGAGI. The CDR3 nucleotides are TGTGCCAGCAGTTCCCCGACTAGCGGGGGACAAGAGACCCAGTACTTC. As protein: CASSSPTSGGQETQYF.

The V gene is TRBV28, the J gene TRBJ2-7, with TRBD1 identical over 7 bases. CDR1 MDHEN and CDR2 SYDVKM come from the germline V gene. CDR3 length: 15 residues. With 4 bases clipped from V and 0 bases from J, the junction kept 6 bases outside the gene matches. CDR3 sequence: CASSSSTGYSYEQYF. CDR3 DNA sequence: TGTGCCAGCAGTTCGTCGACAGGGTACTCCTACGAGCAGTACTTC.

Only one count was recorded for this clone. The chain uses TRBV15 and TRBJ2-1; 9 bases map to TRBD1. The CDR3 is made up of 16 amino acids. Germline V gene lookup returns CDR1 LNHNV and CDR2 YYDKDF (reference sequence). Trimming removed 0 bases from V and 7 bases from J; junction bases left unmatched: 7. The CDR3 reads CATSRERGTGRNEQFF. In DNA, the CDR3 is TGTGCCACCAGCAGAGAACGCGGGACAGGGAGGAATGAGCAGTTCTTC.

The chain employs TRBV7-8 and TRBJ2-1; TRBD2 matches 10 bases. The length of the CDR3 is 17 residues. The ends lost 1 base at V and 3 bases at J; junction bases unmatched: 6. Germline values: CDR1 SGHVS, CDR2 FQNEAQ. Written as DNA, the CDR3 is TGTGCCAGCAGCTTAGGACTAGCGGGTTACTTCTACAATGAGCAGTTCTTC. Protein product: CASSLGLAGYFYNEQFF.

The chain links TRBV7-9 to TRBJ2-1; no firm D call. The germline V gene encodes CDR1 SEHNR and CDR2 FQNEAQ (reference sequence). V was pared by 3 bases and J by 5 bases, with 8 bases between. The CDR3 totals 13 residues. The CDR3 is CASSFPPHNEQFF. The CDR3 nucleotides are TGTGCCAGCAGCTTCCCTCCCCACAATGAGCAGTTCTTC. Together with reference TRBV7-9 and TRBJ2-1, the CDR3 gives the full variable domain: DTGVSQNPRHKITKRGQNVTFRCDPISEHNRLYWYRQTLGQGPEFLTYFQNEAQLEKSRLLSDRFSAERPKGSFSTLEIQRTEQGDSAMYLCASSFPPHNEQFFGPGTRLTVL.

The CDR3 loop is CASSLARGIQPQHF. The CDR3 DNA follows: TGTGCCAGCAGCTTGGCTCGGGGGATTCAGCCCCAGCATTTT. The genes are TRBV5-6 and TRBJ1-5, with a possible D match to TRBD1 (5 bases). This CDR3 has 14 residues. The V end lost 0 bases, the J end lost 6 bases, and 10 bases lay between the germline ends. Germline CDR1 and CDR2: SGHDT and YYEEEE.

The V and J genes are TRBV13 and TRBJ2-5; 8 bases are a match to TRBD1. Trimming at V came to 7 bases and at J to 2 bases, leaving 12 bases not matched to a gene. The CDR3 is 16 residues long. Germline V lookup: CDR1 PRHDT, CDR2 FYEKMQ (reference sequence). The CDR3: CASTIQGALVQETQYF. The CDR3 DNA is TGTGCCAGCACAATCCAGGGGGCCCTCGTTCAAGAGACCCAGTACTTC.

The CDR3 sequence: CASSLVQQVDGYTF. CDR3 DNA sequence: TGTGCCAGCAGCTTAGTACAACAGGTGGATGGCTACACCTTC. This rearrangement joins TRBV11-2 to TRBJ1-2; D is perhaps TRBD1 (5 bases). The CDR3 runs 14 residues. CDR1 and CDR2 from the germline V gene are SGHAT and FQNNGV. The V gene lost 1 base and the J gene lost 6 bases, with 12 bases spanning the gap.

This clone was seen a single time. The chain combines TRBV2 with TRBJ1-4; TRBD1 matches 7 bases. Losses at the gene ends were 6 bases for V and 8 bases for J; bases not matched to a gene: 9. Germline assignment: CDR1 SNHLY and CDR2 FYNNEI. The CDR3 runs to 14 residues. CDR3 sequence: CASREGAVEEKLFF. The CDR3 DNA follows: TGTGCCAGCAGGGAGGGGGCAGTTGAGGAAAAACTGTTTTTT.

V is TRBV14 and J is TRBJ2-3, with TRBD2 identical over 8 bases. The V gene end was trimmed by 1 base and the J gene end by 6 bases; junction bases not matched to a gene: 12. Germline V gene data show CDR1 as SGHDN and CDR2 as FVKESK. There are 17 residues in the CDR3. The CDR3 spells CASSQGDAGGVLDTQYF. CDR3 sequence (DNA): TGTGCCAGCAGCCAAGGCGATGCGGGAGGTGTTTTGGATACGCAGTATTTT.

V is TRBV9 and J is TRBJ2-1, with 7 positions matching TRBD2. This CDR3 comprises 14 residues. The V gene end was trimmed by 6 bases and the J gene end by 3 bases; junction bases not matched to a gene: 6. Germline CDR1 and CDR2: SGDLS and YYNGEE. DNA for the CDR3: TGTGCCAGCAAACGGGACTACAACTACAATGAGCAGTTCTTC. It is translated as CASKRDYNYNEQFF.

This clone was found a few times. A much more abundant neighbour one base away suggests this may be a read error. This chain joins TRBV5-6 and TRBJ2-7; D possibly corresponds to TRBD2 (7 bases). This CDR3 region has 15 residues. Germline CDR1 is SGHDT and CDR2 is YYEEEE. V lost 0 bases, J lost 7 bases, and 17 bases lay in between. The CDR3 here is CASSLGRAGAGEQYF. The CDR3 DNA sequence: TGTGCCAGCAGCTTGGGCCGCGCGGGGGCGGGGGAGCAGTACTTC.

The chain has TRBV15 and TRBJ1-2; 12 bases are shared with TRBD1. Germline lookup yields CDR1 LNHNV and CDR2 YYDKDF (reference sequence). J lost 6 bases, V lost 1 base, and 3 bases had no gene match. The CDR3 contains 15 residues. Written as DNA, the CDR3 is TGTGCCACCAGCAGAGCCGGGACAGGGGGCGATGGCTACACCTTC. Protein sequence: CATSRAGTGGDGYTF.

This clone came up once. The rearrangement uses TRBV4-2 and TRBJ2-3; TRBD2 agrees at 9 bases. The V gene's germline CDR1 is LGHNA and CDR2 YNFKEQ. Trimming removed 4 bases from V and 6 bases from J; junction bases left unmatched: 11. This CDR3 region has 16 residues. CDR3 loop: CASSPGGGGASDTQYF. The CDR3 bases are TGTGCCAGCAGCCCCGGAGGCGGGGGGGCGTCTGATACGCAGTATTTT.